Shown below are 3 T cell receptor beta chains from a single sample sequenced in a study of tumor-infiltrating lymphocytes in oesophageal squamous cell carcinoma. Each CDR3 protein is one row after TCRdb ran MiXCR on the PCR reads. The sample comprises around 12,000 distinct CDR3 sequences, 52% of which are singletons, and over 25% rests with the top ten. Sample: esophageal tumor tissue. The source is a female donor with esophageal squamous cell carcinoma.

This clonotype was detected only a few times. The chain carries TRBV15 and TRBJ2-5; D could derive from TRBD1 or TRBD2 (5 bases each). The J call is doubtful: the DNA matches TRBJ2-7 better. There are 14 residues in the CDR3. Germline assignment: CDR1 LNHNV and CDR2 YYDKDF (reference sequence). The CDR3 reads CATSTEGQSYEQYF. DNA of the CDR3: TGTGCCACCAGCACAGAGGGGCAGTCCTACGAGCAGTACTTC.

The V call is TRBV20-1, the J call TRBJ1-6; possibly TRBD1 for D (5 bases). Germline CDR1 is DFQATT and CDR2 is SNEGSKA (reference sequence). The CDR3 spans 13 residues. The CDR3 sequence is CSARDRDFSPLHF. DNA of the CDR3: TGCAGCGCCCGGGACCGGGATTTTTCACCCCTCCACTTT.

In this sample, this clonotype turned up many times. The V and J genes are TRBV18 and TRBJ2-7; 12 bases agree with TRBD2. Germline V CDR1 and CDR2: KGHSH, LQKENI. The CDR3 is made up of 16 amino acids. V shed 0 bases, J shed 4 bases, and the junction held 4 bases outside the gene matches. In DNA form, the CDR3 reads TGTGCCAGCTCACCACCGACGACTAGCGGGAGTTACGAGCAGTACTTC. This gives the protein CASSPPTTSGSYEQYF.